This is a list of T cell receptor beta chains from one sample in a study of T cells in Graves' hyperthyroidism and ophthalmopathy. Using its own MiXCR run on the multiplex PCR reads, TCRdb lists one record per CDR3 protein. The table has roughly 500,000 distinct CDR3 sequences, under 60% seen once. The sample comprised peripheral blood or thyroid tissue (not recorded which). The receptors shown here come from an adult woman with Graves' disease, either hyperthyroidism or ophthalmopathy (not recorded which). CDR3s include the opening cysteine and the closing phenylalanine or tryptophan. The D gene is left open where the match is weak. Some rows have no size entry. The others give once, few or many, or a class for an expanded clone.

clone_size,d_call,j_call,v_call,cdr3_nt,cdr3_aa
many,.,TRBJ1-6,TRBV20-1,TGCAGTGCTGGGGCATCCGGACGCGGGGTATATAATTCACCCCTCCACTTT,CSAGASGRGVYNSPLHF
few,.,TRBJ2-7,TRBV20-1,TGCAGTGCAGCACAGTGGGACTCCTACAACGAGCAGTACTTC,CSAAQWDSYNEQYF
many,.,TRBJ1-4,TRBV11-2,TGTGCCAGCAGCTTAGACTTCCCCGGGGAAAAACTGTTTTTT,CASSLDFPGEKLFF
many,.,TRBJ1-1,TRBV5-1,TGCGCCAGCAGCTTGGGGGGGCAGTACACTGAAGCTTTCTTT,CASSLGGQYTEAFF
once,.,TRBJ2-2,TRBV9,TGTGCCAGCAGCGGATCCCGGGACGGGTCCTGGGAGCTGTTTTTT,CASSGSRDGSWELFF
many,TRBD1,TRBJ1-5,TRBV7-6,TGTGCCAGCAGCTTAGGGACAGGTGGGTGGCAGCCCCAGCATTTT,CASSLGTGGWQPQHF
many,.,TRBJ2-7,TRBV4-1,TGCGCCAGCAGCGATCGACTATTGTACGAGCAGTACTTC,CASSDRLLYEQYF
few,.,TRBJ1-1,TRBV7-3,TGTGCCAGCAGCTCGGGCGGGGGTGAAGCTTTCTTT,CASSSGGGEAFF
many,TRBD2,TRBJ2-7,TRBV5-1,TGCGCCAGCAGCGGAATAGCGGGATCTAACGAGCAGTACTTC,CASSGIAGSNEQYF
few,.,TRBJ1-1,TRBV4-1,TGCGCCAGCAGACCTCCAGGGGCGATTGGCGGGGACACTGAAGCTTTCTTT,CASRPPGAIGGDTEAFF
.,TRBD2,TRBJ2-7,TRBV28,TGTGCCAGCAGGCCAAGCGGGAGTCGGTCCTACGAGCAGTACTTC,CASRPSGSRSYEQYF
.,.,TRBJ1-5,TRBV2,TGTGCCAGCAGAAGACCCCACCCGGACCAGCCCCAGCATTTT,CASRRPHPDQPQHF
.,.,TRBJ2-7,TRBV20-1,TGCAGTGCTAGAGCAGACAGCTCCTACGAGCAGTACTTC,CSARADSSYEQYF
once,.,TRBJ2-5,TRBV18,TGTGCCAGCTCACCAACAGGACTAACTACGGCCCAGTACTTC,CASSPTGLTTAQYF
once,.,TRBJ2-5,TRBV24-1,TGTGCCGCCAGAACTCGGTCCAGGGATCAGGGTGAGACCCAGTACTTC,CAARTRSRDQGETQYF
many,.,TRBJ1-5,TRBV7-9,TGTGCCAGCAGCTTAGATGGGAGGGAAAGCAATCAGCCCCAGCATTTT,CASSLDGRESNQPQHF
.,.,TRBJ1-2,TRBV25-1,TGTGCCCATGGGAGGGCCAAAGGCGGCTACACCTTC,CAHGRAKGGYTF
.,.,TRBJ1-5,TRBV7-9,TGTGCCAGCAGCTTTGGGACGCGAGGGGGGCAGCCCCAGCATTTT,CASSFGTRGGQPQHF
many,.,TRBJ1-6,TRBV5-5,TGTGCCAGCAGCCCGTTGTTCGAGGATTCACCCCTCCACTTT,CASSPLFEDSPLHF
many,.,TRBJ1-2,TRBV3-1,TGTGCCAGCAGCCTTGGCGCAGGGAGGTATGGCTACACCTTC,CASSLGAGRYGYTF
many,.,TRBJ1-1,TRBV10-3,TGTGCCATCAGTCGGGGAACAGGGAATATGAACACTGAAGCTTTCTTT,CAISRGTGNMNTEAFF
.,TRBD1,TRBJ1-1,TRBV29-1,TGCAGCGCCACGAAGGGACAGACGGCTTTCTTT,CSATKGQTAFF
.,.,TRBJ2-7,TRBV7-3,TGTGCCAGCAGCTTTGGACCTGACTACGAGCAGTACTTC,CASSFGPDYEQYF
.,.,TRBJ1-4,TRBV20-1,TGCAGTGCCAGAAAGCCGGTTAATGAAAAACTGTTTTTT,CSARKPVNEKLFF
many,.,TRBJ2-5,TRBV4-2,TGTGCCAGCAGCCAAGATCGTGGGTGGAGTCAAGAGACCCAGTACTTC,CASSQDRGWSQETQYF
.,.,TRBJ1-3,TRBV6-5,TGTGCCAGCAGTTACATAGGGGCTGGAAACACCATATATTTT,CASSYIGAGNTIYF
few,TRBD1,TRBJ1-1,TRBV10-3,TGTGCCATCAACAGTGAATACGGACAGGTTAACACTGAAGCTTTCTTT,CAINSEYGQVNTEAFF
.,.,TRBJ1-4,TRBV19,TGTGCCAGTAGTATCGGACAAAAACTGTTTTTT,CASSIGQKLFF
many,.,TRBJ1-5,TRBV4-2,TGTGCCAGCAGCCAAGACCAGTATAGCAATCAGCCCCAGCATTTT,CASSQDQYSNQPQHF
few,TRBD1,TRBJ1-5,TRBV2,TGTGCCAGCAGTACCGGGACAGGATCTAACCAGCCCCAGCATTTT,CASSTGTGSNQPQHF
.,.,TRBJ2-7,TRBV7-2,TGTGCCAGCAGCTTAGAGACAGGACCCTCCTACGAGCAGTACTTC,CASSLETGPSYEQYF
.,.,TRBJ1-6,TRBV25-1,TGTGCCAGCAGTGCTACCCCCAGGGCAAATTCACCCCCCCACTTT,CASSATPRANSPPHF
.,.,TRBJ2-7,TRBV5-1,TGCGCCAGCAGCTTCGGAGAGGCCCCCTACGAGCAGTACTTC,CASSFGEAPYEQYF
.,.,TRBJ1-5,TRBV7-9,TGTGCCAGCGGAGAAACAGGGAGGAATCAGCCCCAGCATTTT,CASGETGRNQPQHF
.,.,TRBJ1-4,TRBV9,TGTGCCAGCAGCGCCCCGCCTCCCAATGAAAAACTGTTTTTT,CASSAPPPNEKLFF
many,TRBD1,TRBJ2-7,TRBV5-4,TGTGCCAGCAGCGACTCAGGGGGCTCCTACGAGCAGTACTTC,CASSDSGGSYEQYF
.,.,TRBJ2-3,TRBV24-1,TGTGCCACCAGTGATTTGCAGAAGGAGGGCACAGATACGCAGTATTTT,CATSDLQKEGTDTQYF
many,.,TRBJ2-7,TRBV5-5,TGTGCCAGCACTGTGGGGGGGCGCAGCTACGAGCAGTACTTC,CASTVGGRSYEQYF
once,.,TRBJ2-7,TRBV15,TGTGCCACCAGCAGAGATCCCGGACAGCCCTACGAGCAGTACTTC,CATSRDPGQPYEQYF
.,.,TRBJ1-2,TRBV11-2,TGTGCCAGCAGTCCCGGGAGTTCCTATATCTATGGCTACACCTTC,CASSPGSSYIYGYTF
.,.,TRBJ1-2,TRBV7-2,TGTGCCAGCAGCAACAGGGTACATGGCTACACCTTC,CASSNRVHGYTF
few,.,TRBJ1-5,TRBV29-1,TGCAGCGTTGCTCAGGGGAACGACAATCAGCCCCAGCATTTT,CSVAQGNDNQPQHF
.,.,TRBJ1-1,TRBV5-5,TGTGCCAGCAGCTTGGCGCTCAGGGTCAACACTGAAGCTTTCTTT,CASSLALRVNTEAFF